Below are 8 T cell receptor beta chains sequenced from a single sample in a study of cytomegalovirus exposure and HLA in healthy donors. The PCR made use of 60 Vbeta and 13 Jbeta primers. Method: immunoSEQ multiplex PCR; TCRdb's copy keeps in-frame clones and lacks some. The sample shows 90,000 to 110,000 clones, just under 80% of them seen only once. Sequencing was carried out using PBMCs. The receptors were gathered from a male donor in good health and CMV-seronegative.

Regarding this clone: Other DNA sequences from this sample encode an identical CDR3 as well. The rearrangement joins TRBV7-2 to TRBJ1-1; weak D call: TRBD1 (6 bases). The germline CDR1 and CDR2 sequences are SGHTA and FQGNSA. Trimming removed 5 bases at V and 1 base at J, with 11 bases between. The CDR3 totals 14 residues. The CDR3 DNA sequence: TGTGCCAGCAGCCCAGGGGCCGCGAACACTGAAGCTTTCTTT. It is translated as CASSPGAANTEAFF.

The rearrangement joins TRBV30 to TRBJ1-1, with TRBD1 as a possible D gene (5 bases). CDR3 length: 13 residues. Germline V gene sequence: CDR1 GTSNPN, CDR2 SVGIG (reference sequence). V gave up 4 bases and J gave up 4 bases, with 13 bases separating them. CDR3 in DNA: TGTGCCTGGAAGTACAGGTTCAGCACTGAAGCTTTCTTT. It codes for CAWKYRFSTEAFF.

The chain is built from TRBV25-1 and TRBJ1-2; D gene unclear. This CDR3 is 12 amino acids long. CDR1 is MGHDK and CDR2 is SYGVNS in the germline V gene. With 7 bases removed from V and 3 bases from J, the gap between germline ends came to 9 bases. In DNA, the CDR3 is TGTGCCAGCACAGGAGGTGACTATGGCTACACCTTC. Encoded protein: CASTGGDYGYTF.

This chain uses TRBV5-1 with TRBJ1-2; possibly TRBD1 for D (5 bases). This CDR3 has 15 residues. Germline V gene lookup returns CDR1 SGHRS and CDR2 YFSETQ. Trimming shortened V by 0 bases and J by 1 base, and 10 bases separated the two germline ends. This CDR3 reads CASSLGSGDNYGYTF. CDR3 in DNA: TGCGCCAGCAGCTTGGGTTCGGGGGATAACTATGGCTACACCTTC.

V gene TRBV10-1 combines with J gene TRBJ2-5, with 13 bases fitting TRBD2. V shed 3 bases and J 2 bases; nucleotides not matched to a gene: 3. This CDR3 is 16 amino acids long. Germline CDR1 and CDR2: WNHNN and SYGVQD (reference sequence). The CDR3 loop is CASSDGTSGEQETQYF. The CDR3 DNA follows: TGCGCCAGCAGTGATGGGACTAGCGGGGAACAAGAGACCCAGTACTTC.

V and J are TRBV12-5 and TRBJ1-3; D may be TRBD1 (5 bases). V dropped 4 bases and J dropped 4 bases, with 11 bases sitting between them. CDR1 and CDR2 from the germline V gene are LGHNT and FRNRAP. The CDR3 sequence is 14 residues long. The CDR3 sequence is CASGWGGTGNTIYF. CDR3 coding DNA: TGTGCTAGTGGTTGGGGGGGTACAGGAAACACCATATATTTT.

This sequence joins TRBV2 and TRBJ2-5; 10 nucleotides align to TRBD1. The DNA end favors TRBJ2-7, so the J call may be wrong. From germline, CDR1 is SNHLY and CDR2 FYNNEI. The CDR3 spans 17 residues. The CDR3 DNA sequence: TGTGCCAGCAGTGAGGGGACAGGGGCCTTAATCCCCTACGAGCAGTACTTC. Translating it yields CASSEGTGALIPYEQYF.

This chain joins TRBV4-1 and TRBJ2-1; TRBD1 aligns across 8 bases. V was pared by 5 bases and J by 5 bases, with 8 bases of the junction left unmatched. Germline CDR1 is MGHRA and CDR2 is YSYEKL. The CDR3 spans 15 residues. CDR3 residues: CASSYGQGTDNEQFF. The CDR3 nucleotides are TGCGCCAGCAGCTACGGACAGGGAACCGACAATGAGCAGTTCTTC.